Listed here are 4 T cell receptor beta chains from one sample, sequenced in a study of identical twins. From the 5' RACE reads, TCRdb called clonotypes with MiXCR, one entry per CDR3 protein. This sample has 1,800,000 or so distinct CDR3 sequences, with around a third found just once. The sample consisted of cord blood. These receptors all come from a newborn girl in good health.

The chain couples TRBV5-1 to TRBJ2-2; D may be TRBD1 (5 bases). The CDR3 runs 15 residues. Trimming took off 5 bases at V and 7 bases at J, with 18 bases between the two ends. Germline lookup yields CDR1 SGHRS and CDR2 YFSETQ. The CDR3 DNA reads as TGCGCCAGCAGGCTGGTCTCGCAGGGTGGCGGGGAGCTGTTTTTT. Protein: CASRLVSQGGGELFF.

V is TRBV12-3 or TRBV12-4 and J is TRBJ1-2; TRBD1 agrees at 9 bases. The CDR3 runs to 14 residues. V lost 5 bases to trimming and J lost 8 bases; unmatched junction nucleotides: 9. The CDR3 nucleotides are TGTGCCAGCAGTAAACTCGACAGGGGGGCCGGCTACACCTTC. As protein: CASSKLDRGAGYTF.

This clonotype was observed a handful of times. V usage is TRBV30 and J usage is TRBJ1-5; D uncertain. The CDR3 length is 14 residues. Germline values: CDR1 GTSNPN, CDR2 SVGIG (reference sequence). The ends were cut back, 2 bases at V and 4 bases at J, with 12 bases in the middle. CDR3 residues: CAWSRAVLNQPQHF. CDR3 DNA sequence: TGTGCCTGGAGTAGGGCGGTCTTGAATCAGCCCCAGCATTTT.

This clonotype was seen ten or more times. This sequence joins TRBV15 and TRBJ2-1, with D perhaps matching TRBD2 (5 bases). V lost 2 bases to trimming and J lost 4 bases, with 24 bases between them. Germline assignment: CDR1 LNHNV and CDR2 YYDKDF (reference sequence). There are 19 residues in the CDR3. The CDR3 sequence is CATSRQYRDFLAAYNEQFF. The CDR3 region has the DNA TGTGCCACCAGCAGACAATACCGGGATTTCCTCGCAGCTTACAATGAGCAGTTCTTC.